This T cell receptor beta chain was retrieved from a study of CD4 and CD8 cells across lung adenocarcinoma regions. MiXCR, run by TCRdb on the PCR reads, gives a single entry per CDR3 protein. This repertoire shows under 4,500 distinct CDR3 sequences, 58% found once; its top ten account for roughly a third. CDR1 and CDR2 from the germline V gene are MNHEY and SVGAGI. Deletions cut 4 bases from V and 5 bases from J, with 23 bases between. The CDR3 contains 17 residues. The patients had localized lung adenocarcinoma, a non-small cell subtype. The source of this sequence is a female donor with lung adenocarcinoma. The CD4 and CD8 labels of this study may be unreliable. The sequenced material came from CD4+ T cells from the center of a lung tumor. The chain employs TRBV6-5 and TRBJ2-5, with a tentative D call TRBD1 (6 bases). CDR3 in amino acids: CASSLAHQQGSTETQYF. CDR3 in DNA: TGTGCCAGCAGTTTGGCCCATCAACAGGGTTCAACGGAGACCCAGTACTTC.